The rows below give T cell receptor beta chains drawn from one sample of a study of beta chain features in type 1 diabetes. TCRdb's copy holds only in-frame clones and misses some; the assay was immunoSEQ multiplex PCR. The table lists about 210,000 clones, roughly a tenth of them singletons, with roughly 1.3% in the top ten. The sequencing sample was made of central memory CD4+ T cells from blood. All receptors come from a young man in good health. The CDR3 runs from the conserved cysteine through the conserved F or W. The order of the fields is V gene, J gene, clone size, D gene, CDR3 protein, CDR3 DNA. The D gene is left open where the match is weak. Not every row has a clone size; where given, it reads once, few, many or a size class.

V: TRBV7-2; J: TRBJ2-7; size: few; D: -; CDR3: CASSTRPESEQYF; DNA: TGTGCCAGCAGCACGCGACCCGAGTCCGAGCAGTACTTC
V: TRBV7-9; J: TRBJ1-1; size: -; D: -; CDR3: CASSWSGSGTEAFF; DNA: TGTGCCAGCAGCTGGTCAGGGTCGGGCACTGAAGCTTTCTTT
V: TRBV4-1; J: TRBJ2-5; size: few; D: -; CDR3: CASSRQDSFQETQYF; DNA: TGCGCCAGCAGCCGCCAGGACAGTTTTCAAGAGACCCAGTACTTC
V: TRBV30; J: TRBJ1-5; size: -; D: -; CDR3: CACAALYSNQPQHF; DNA: TGTGCCTGTGCCGCGTTGTATAGCAATCAGCCCCAGCATTTT
V: TRBV19; J: TRBJ2-7; size: few; D: -; CDR3: CASSTEPWGSAEQYF; DNA: TGTGCCAGTAGTACAGAGCCCTGGGGCTCTGCCGAGCAGTACTTC
V: TRBV5-8; J: TRBJ2-1; size: -; D: -; CDR3: CASSLGQYNEQFF; DNA: TGTGCCAGCAGCTTGGGACAGTACAATGAGCAGTTCTTC
V: TRBV9; J: TRBJ1-2; size: many; D: -; CDR3: CASSVGPIEGGYTF; DNA: TGTGCCAGCAGCGTGGGCCCAATTGAAGGCGGCTACACCTTC
V: TRBV6-1; J: TRBJ2-3; size: -; D: -; CDR3: CASSESWADTQYF; DNA: TGTGCCAGCAGTGAAAGTTGGGCAGATACGCAGTATTTT
V: TRBV15; J: TRBJ2-5; size: few; D: TRBD1; CDR3: CATITGTGEETQYF; DNA: TGTGCCACCATCACCGGGACAGGGGAAGAGACCCAGTACTTC
V: TRBV7-8; J: TRBJ1-4; size: -; D: TRBD1; CDR3: CASSFLGQGGEKLFF; DNA: TGTGCCAGCAGCTTCCTGGGACAGGGTGGGGAAAAACTGTTTTTT
V: TRBV6-1; J: TRBJ2-7; size: few; D: TRBD2; CDR3: CASSVASGSGEQYF; DNA: TGTGCCAGCAGTGTGGCTAGCGGGAGTGGAGAGCAGTACTTC
V: TRBV4-2; J: TRBJ2-5; size: -; D: -; CDR3: CASSQARQSQETQYF; DNA: TGTGCCAGCAGCCAAGCCCGACAGAGCCAAGAGACCCAGTACTTC
V: TRBV6-1; J: TRBJ2-7; size: -; D: -; CDR3: CASRSQGIYEQYF; DNA: TGTGCCAGCAGGTCGCAGGGAATCTACGAGCAGTACTTC
V: TRBV7-8; J: TRBJ2-1; size: many; D: -; CDR3: CASGLIVNEQFF; DNA: TGTGCCAGCGGCCTTATCGTCAATGAGCAGTTCTTC
V: TRBV5-1; J: TRBJ2-7; size: -; D: -; CDR3: CASSLDPQWDEQYF; DNA: TGCGCCAGCAGCTTGGACCCCCAATGGGACGAGCAGTACTTC
V: TRBV5-1; J: TRBJ2-3; size: many; D: -; CDR3: CASSSPDSTDTQYF; DNA: TGCGCCAGCAGCAGCCCGGACAGCACAGATACGCAGTATTTT
V: TRBV15; J: TRBJ2-1; size: few; D: TRBD2; CDR3: CATSRDGASGIDEQFF; DNA: TGTGCCACCAGCAGAGATGGGGCTAGCGGGATCGATGAGCAGTTCTTC
V: TRBV7-2; J: TRBJ2-3; size: many; D: -; CDR3: CASSLQVGGTDTQYF; DNA: TGTGCCAGCAGCTTACAAGTGGGCGGGACAGATACGCAGTATTTT
V: TRBV5-6; J: TRBJ2-7; size: few; D: -; CDR3: CASSRKSEQYF; DNA: TGTGCCAGCAGCCGGAAGAGCGAGCAGTACTTC
V: TRBV19; J: TRBJ2-1; size: few; D: TRBD2; CDR3: CASSKGTSGSNEQFF; DNA: TGTGCCAGTAGTAAAGGGACTAGCGGAAGCAATGAGCAGTTCTTC
V: TRBV7-6; J: TRBJ2-2; size: -; D: TRBD2; CDR3: CASSLEGTSENTGELFF; DNA: TGTGCCAGCAGCTTAGAGGGGACTAGCGAGAACACCGGGGAGCTGTTTTTT
V: TRBV29-1; J: TRBJ2-6; size: many; D: -; CDR3: CSVKQGSGANVLTF; DNA: TGCAGCGTAAAACAGGGCTCTGGGGCCAACGTCCTGACTTTC
V: TRBV30; J: TRBJ2-1; size: few; D: -; CDR3: CAWSPTVHNEQFF; DNA: TGTGCCTGGAGTCCGACAGTCCACAATGAGCAGTTCTTC
V: TRBV7-6; J: TRBJ1-2; size: few; D: TRBD1; CDR3: CASSLETGDHGYTF; DNA: TGTGCCAGCAGCTTAGAGACAGGGGATCATGGCTACACCTTC
V: TRBV11-3; J: TRBJ2-1; size: few; D: -; CDR3: CASGQEGYNEQFF; DNA: TGTGCCAGCGGGCAGGAGGGATACAATGAGCAGTTCTTC
V: TRBV30; J: TRBJ1-5; size: few; D: TRBD1; CDR3: CAWSVTGGLNQPQHF; DNA: TGTGCCTGGAGTGTAACAGGGGGCCTCAATCAGCCCCAGCATTTT
V: TRBV16; J: TRBJ2-5; size: -; D: TRBD2; CDR3: CASSRIAGETQYF; DNA: TGTGCCAGCAGCCGAATAGCGGGCGAGACCCAGTACTTC
V: TRBV5-4; J: TRBJ1-4; size: -; D: TRBD1; CDR3: CASSVGAGQGNEKLFF; DNA: TGTGCCAGCAGCGTCGGGGCAGGACAGGGTAATGAAAAACTGTTTTTT
V: TRBV7-2; J: TRBJ2-3; size: -; D: -; CDR3: CASSRTGRTDTQYF; DNA: TGTGCCAGCAGTCGGACTGGACGCACAGATACGCAGTATTTT
V: TRBV6-5; J: TRBJ1-1; size: few; D: -; CDR3: CASFYPGQNTEAFF; DNA: TGTGCCAGCTTCTACCCGGGACAGAACACTGAAGCTTTCTTT
V: TRBV9; J: TRBJ2-1; size: once; D: -; CDR3: CASSFAKYRPRSYNEQFF; DNA: TGTGCCAGCAGCTTCGCCAAGTACCGACCGCGCTCCTACAATGAGCAGTTCTTC
V: TRBV19; J: TRBJ1-1; size: few; D: -; CDR3: CASSIEGGTEAFF; DNA: TGTGCCAGTAGTATCGAGGGGGGCACTGAAGCTTTCTTT
V: TRBV28; J: TRBJ2-7; size: -; D: -; CDR3: CASGGAGDLAYEQYF; DNA: TGTGCCAGCGGGGGCGCAGGGGACCTCGCCTACGAGCAGTACTTC
V: TRBV5-1; J: TRBJ2-3; size: few; D: -; CDR3: CASSFGSGPRTSTDTQYF; DNA: TGCGCCAGCAGCTTCGGTAGCGGCCCGAGGACCAGCACAGATACGCAGTATTTT
V: TRBV2; J: TRBJ2-1; size: few; D: TRBD2; CDR3: CASSGSSGRGNEQFF; DNA: TGTGCCAGCAGTGGTAGTAGCGGGAGGGGCAATGAGCAGTTCTTC
V: TRBV29-1; J: TRBJ2-2; size: -; D: -; CDR3: CSVEGRAGVNTGELFF; DNA: TGCAGCGTTGAGGGCAGAGCGGGCGTGAACACCGGGGAGCTGTTTTTT
V: TRBV7-9; J: TRBJ2-5; size: few; D: TRBD1; CDR3: CASSSIRTGGKRYQETQYF; DNA: TGTGCCAGCAGCTCAATCCGGACAGGGGGCAAAAGGTACCAAGAGACCCAGTACTTC
V: TRBV11-1; J: TRBJ2-3; size: many; D: -; CDR3: CASSPIGLGGTQYF; DNA: TGTGCCAGCAGCCCCATTGGGCTAGGAGGAACGCAGTATTTT
V: TRBV6-6; J: TRBJ2-1; size: few; D: TRBD2; CDR3: CASLSTSGSNEQFF; DNA: TGTGCCAGCTTGTCGACTAGCGGGAGCAATGAGCAGTTCTTC
V: TRBV7-2; J: TRBJ2-1; size: few; D: TRBD1; CDR3: CASSHRDRDHNEQFF; DNA: TGTGCCAGCAGCCACCGGGACAGGGACCACAATGAGCAGTTCTTC
V: TRBV6-6; J: TRBJ2-1; size: few; D: -; CDR3: CASSYTRQIYNEQFF; DNA: TGTGCCAGCAGTTACACGAGACAGATCTACAATGAGCAGTTCTTC